The following is a TCR beta chain sequence with its context. What it recognizes is unknown. Sequencing was performed with immunoSEQ multiplex PCR; in TCRdb, only in-frame clones are kept and a portion is missing. Of tens of thousands of clones in the sample, about 79% are singletons; the top ten hold 3.5% to 4.5%. The data stem from a study of radiotherapy plus CTLA-4 blockade in lung cancer. The wider study: The study recorded objective responses in around 18% of patients and disease control in under 35%.

Patients had chemo-refractory metastatic non-small-cell lung cancer and received focal radiation plus CTLA-4 blockade that used ipilimumab. Study-wide points: Reports identified early blood T cell clone dynamics, with interferon-beta, as the best response predictor. Peripheral blood showed expansion of tumor-derived TCR clones after radiotherapy and ipilimumab.

This specimen was peripheral blood, taken from a patient treated with radiotherapy plus ipilimumab. The source is a human donor with non-small cell lung cancer who had a partial response to radiotherapy plus ipilimumab. Some clones in this sample may be carry-over from other donors' samples.

CDR3 bases: TGTGCCAGCAGCCAAGGCGGCCTAGCGGGCCAAGAGACCCAGTACTTC. Residues: CASSQGGLAGQETQYF. The V call is TRBV14, the J call TRBJ2-5, with 8 bases that match TRBD2. Germline CDR1 SGHDN, CDR2 FVKESK. The CDR3 sequence is 16 residues long. V dropped 1 base and J dropped 1; count of bases not matched to a gene: 5.